This TCR beta chain was identified in a study of PD-L1 blockade in urothelial cancer. Study at large: Blood samples contained a median about 150,000 T cells.

V shed 1 base and J 8 bases; nucleotides not matched to a gene: 17. CDR3 size: 18 residues. CDR1 and CDR2 from the germline V gene are LGHNA and YSLEER. Synthetic TCR analog templates were added to each PCR reaction. Clones were read by immunoSEQ multiplex PCR, and TCRdb kept only the in-frame ones, dropping some. The data contain about 45,000 clones, approximately 90% of them seen just once; the ten biggest clones take up about 25%. Time point given: pretreatment peripheral blood. This clonotype was obtained from a donor at least 40 years old with urothelial cancer. The specimen was PBMCs, collected around atezolizumab (anti-PD-L1) treatment. The chain recombines TRBV4-3 with TRBJ2-7; 10 nucleotides line up with TRBD1. This chain's CDR3 is CASSQGVPGTGVFIKQYF. The DNA for the CDR3 is TGCGCCAGCAGCCAAGGGGTCCCCGGGACAGGGGTGTTTATCAAGCAGTACTTC.